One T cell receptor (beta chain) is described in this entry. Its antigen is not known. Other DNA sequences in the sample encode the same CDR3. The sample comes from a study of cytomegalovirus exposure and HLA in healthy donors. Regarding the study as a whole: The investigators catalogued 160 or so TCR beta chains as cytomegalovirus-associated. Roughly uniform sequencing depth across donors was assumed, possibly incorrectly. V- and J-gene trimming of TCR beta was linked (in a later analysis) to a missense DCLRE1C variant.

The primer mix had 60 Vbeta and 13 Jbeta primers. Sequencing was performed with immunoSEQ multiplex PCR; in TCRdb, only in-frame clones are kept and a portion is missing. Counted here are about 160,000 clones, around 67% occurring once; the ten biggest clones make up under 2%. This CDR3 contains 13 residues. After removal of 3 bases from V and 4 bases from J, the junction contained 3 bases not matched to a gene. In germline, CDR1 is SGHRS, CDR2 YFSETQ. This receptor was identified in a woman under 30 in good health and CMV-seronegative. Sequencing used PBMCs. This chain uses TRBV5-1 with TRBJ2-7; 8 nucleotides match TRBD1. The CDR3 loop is CASSSQGAYEQYF. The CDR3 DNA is TGCGCCAGCAGCTCGCAGGGGGCATACGAGCAGTACTTC.